This T cell receptor beta chain is from a study of cytomegalovirus exposure and HLA in healthy donors. Findings of the study overall: DRB1 showed the most TCR associations and HLA-C the fewest in a later analysis, as rates varied by HLA locus.

The primer mix had 60 Vbeta and 13 Jbeta primers. Sequencing used immunoSEQ multiplex PCR; TCRdb keeps in-frame clones, though not all of them. Counted here are some 240,000 clones, nearly 95% occurring once; the ten biggest clones make up 1.7%. As for this clone: As yet, its antigen is unknown.

This CDR3 comprises 13 residues. The V segment lost 2 bases and the J segment 6 bases; nucleotides outside the gene matches: 3. The sample comprised PBMCs. V gene TRBV6-7 combines with J gene TRBJ1-2; 7 positions match TRBD1. TRBV6-7 is given ORF status, its function remaining uncertain. The source of this sequence is a girl aged 2-9 years in good health and CMV-seronegative. The CDR3 here is CASSYPQGHGYTF. The CDR3 coding sequence is TGTGCCAGCAGTTACCCACAGGGGCATGGCTACACCTTC.